This passage covers 2 T cell receptor beta chains from one sample sequenced in a study of control samples from healthy donors and cancer patients. TCRdb's copy holds only in-frame clones and misses some; the assay was immunoSEQ multiplex PCR. The sample lists some 150,000 clones; 96% were seen once. Input material: blood. Receptors originate from a woman aged 30 to 39 in good health.

The V gene is TRBV28, the J gene TRBJ1-2; D may be TRBD1 (5 bases). Per germline, CDR1 MDHEN and CDR2 SYDVKM. The CDR3 consists of 14 residues. V lost 6 bases, J lost 6 bases, and 17 bases lay in between. As DNA, the CDR3 is TGTGCCAGCAGGGTAGTTTCGGGGGGTGATGGCTACACCTTC. It encodes CASRVVSGGDGYTF.

The chain has TRBV5-1 and TRBJ1-6, with 10 bases lining up with TRBD1. The CDR3 contains 16 residues. The V and J ends lost 4 bases and 7 bases, in that order; junction bases with no gene match: 8. Germline CDR1 and CDR2: SGHRS and YFSETQ. CDR3 sequence: CASSGPGTGDNSPLHF. The CDR3 bases are TGCGCCAGCAGCGGTCCCGGGACAGGGGACAATTCACCCCTCCACTTT.